The 9 T cell receptor beta chains presented below share a single source sample, sequenced in a study of shared clonotypes between healthy human individuals. Measured with immunoSEQ multiplex PCR; TCRdb has only the in-frame clones, and not every one. Of about 1 million clones in the sample, about 75% were seen once. Sequencing was done on a sample of memory CD4+ T cells sorted from blood. The subset denotes: CD45RA-negative fraction. These receptors all stem from a man in his late teens or twenties in good health.

V usage is TRBV7-9 and J usage is TRBJ2-7; no clear D gene. Trimming took 4 bases from V and 3 from J, leaving 7 bases between them. There are 12 residues in the CDR3. The germline V gene has CDR1 SEHNR and CDR2 FQNEAQ (reference sequence). CDR3 protein: CASSSNSYEQYF. The CDR3 DNA sequence: TGTGCCAGCAGCTCTAACAGCTACGAGCAGTACTTC. The full variable domain, with the rest looked up from reference TRBV7-9 and TRBJ2-7, is DTGVSQNPRHKITKRGQNVTFRCDPISEHNRLYWYRQTLGQGPEFLTYFQNEAQLEKSRLLSDRFSAERPKGSFSTLEIQRTEQGDSAMYLCASSSNSYEQYFGPGTRLTVT.

V is TRBV5-1 and J is TRBJ1-1, with TRBD1 matching 8 bases. V gave up 4 bases and J gave up 5 bases; unmatched junction bases: 10. Germline V gene data show CDR1 as SGHRS and CDR2 as YFSETQ. This CDR3 comprises 15 residues. CDR3 bases: TGCGCCAGCAGCGGACAGGGAATGGGGTTGACTGAAGCTTTCTTT. Its translation is CASSGQGMGLTEAFF.

The CDR3 reads CSVAGFSYEQYF. The CDR3 DNA follows: TGCAGCGTTGCGGGCTTCTCCTACGAGCAGTACTTC. The V gene is TRBV29-1, the J gene TRBJ2-7; no clear D gene. Per germline, CDR1 SQVTM and CDR2 ANQGSEA. V lost 4 bases and J lost 0, with 7 bases in between. CDR3 length: 12 residues.

The chain recombines TRBV5-1 with TRBJ2-1; TRBD2 matches at 8 bases. This CDR3 has 16 amino acids. Unmatched junction bases numbered 5, after V lost 0 bases and J lost 3 bases. The V gene's germline CDR1 is SGHRS and CDR2 YFSETQ. The CDR3 reads CASSLVAGGVYNEQFF. As DNA, the CDR3 is TGCGCCAGCAGCTTGGTTGCGGGAGGCGTCTACAATGAGCAGTTCTTC.

V usage is TRBV28 and J usage is TRBJ2-4; 13 positions agree with TRBD2. This CDR3 is 17 amino acids long. CDR1 and CDR2 (germline): MDHEN, SYDVKM. After removal of 4 bases from V and 9 bases from J, the junction contained 12 bases not matched to a gene. The CDR3 DNA is TGTGCCAGCAGTTCTACCACTAGCGGGGGGGCCCAAGGCATTCAGTACTTC. Residues: CASSSTTSGGAQGIQYF.

As regards this clone: Other DNA sequences within the sample encode an identical CDR3. This chain connects TRBV5-4 to TRBJ2-6; 7 bases are a match to TRBD2. Trimming cost V 4 bases and J 1 base; bases outside gene matches: 2. The CDR3 runs 15 residues. Per germline, CDR1 SGHNT and CDR2 YYREEE (reference sequence). CDR3 amino acids: CASSLGGSGANVLTF. In DNA, the CDR3 is TGTGCCAGCAGCCTGGGGGGGTCTGGGGCCAACGTCCTGACTTTC. Full variable domain (rest looked up from reference TRBV5-4 and TRBJ2-6): ETGVTQSPTHLIKTRGQQVTLRCSSQSGHNTVSWYQQALGQGPQFIFQYYREEENGRGNFPPRFSGLQFPNYSSELNVNALELDDSALYLCASSLGGSGANVLTFGAGSRLTVL.

On this clone: This sample also contains other DNA sequences that code for the same CDR3. The genes are TRBV7-2 and TRBJ1-2; possible D gene TRBD1, 6 bases. V was pared by 1 base and J by 5 bases, with 8 bases between. The CDR3 runs 13 residues. Germline CDR1 reads SGHTA; CDR2 reads FQGNSA. The CDR3 DNA sequence: TGTGCCAGCAGCTTAGGTCAGGGGTATGGCTACACCTTC. It codes for CASSLGQGYGYTF. The full variable domain, its missing parts supplied by reference TRBV7-2 and TRBJ1-2, is GAGVSQSPSNKVTEKGKDVELRCDPISGHTALYWYRQSLGQGLEFLIYFQGNSAPDKSGLPSDRFSAERTGGSVSTLTIQRTQQEDSAVYLCASSLGQGYGYTFGSGTRLTVV.

To note about this clone: Only one base separates this from a far larger clonotype, so it likely reflects a read error. This chain uses TRBV6-1 with TRBJ2-7; 7 bases fit TRBD1. The CDR3 has 13 residues. V shed 6 bases, J shed 2 bases, and the junction held 4 bases outside the gene matches. Germline values: CDR1 MNHNS, CDR2 SASEGT. In nucleotides, the CDR3 is TGTGCCAGCAGCCGGACAGGTACCTACGAGCAGTACTTC. Amino acid sequence: CASSRTGTYEQYF.

The J gene is TRBJ2-3, the V gene TRBV2; a weak D match, TRBD1 (6 bases). Germline lookup yields CDR1 SNHLY and CDR2 FYNNEI. CDR3 size: 14 residues. The V gene lost 7 bases and the J gene lost 2 bases, with 13 bases spanning the gap. CDR3 region: CASKKDRNTDTQYF. In DNA, the CDR3 is TGTGCCAGCAAGAAGGACAGAAACACAGATACGCAGTATTTT.